These 4 T cell receptor beta chains share one sample of origin, sequenced in a study of blood T cells in healthy people across ages. Primed by a sample-barcoded 5' primer and a J-beta primer mix, a second PCR proceeded for roughly 6 to 12 cycles. TCRdb used MiXCR to reprocess the 5' RACE reads, holding one entry per CDR3 protein. The top ten clones hold about 21% of a sample with around 2 million distinct CDR3 sequences, 39% of them seen once. Input material: blood. These receptors came from a human donor in good health.

The chain recombines TRBV6-6 with TRBJ2-4, with D tentatively TRBD2 (6 bases). TRBJ2-7 explains the end of the DNA better; the J call may be wrong. The CDR3 runs 15 residues. Germline loops: CDR1 MNHNY, CDR2 SVGAGI (reference sequence). The CDR3 spells CASSSRLDTGGEQYF. In DNA form, the CDR3 reads TGTGCCAGCAGTTCCCGACTAGATACAGGAGGCGAGCAGTACTTC.

Worth noting for this clonotype: The junction departs from germline at one end; a sequencing error may be responsible. The V and J genes are TRBV11-2 and TRBJ2-7; D remains unclear. This CDR3 contains 16 residues. CDR1 and CDR2 (germline): SGHAT, FQNNGV. The CDR3 sequence: CASSVGSPQYTYEQYF. CDR3 DNA sequence: TGTGCCAGCAGCGTAGGTTCCCCCCAGTACACCTACGAACAGTACTTC.

The rearrangement uses TRBV20-1 and TRBJ2-7, with D possibly matching TRBD2 (7 bases). The germline V gene encodes CDR1 DFQATT and CDR2 SNEGSKA (reference sequence). The ends were cut back, 5 bases at V and 1 base at J, with 18 bases in the middle. The length of the CDR3 is 15 residues. The CDR3 loop is CSARERGAGSYEQYF. The CDR3 coding sequence is TGCAGTGCTCGGGAACGGGGGGCCGGATCCTACGAGCAGTACTTC.

The chain couples TRBV4-2 to TRBJ1-2; the D gene is possibly TRBD1 (5 bases). Looked up from germline, CDR1 is LGHNA and CDR2 is YNFKEQ. V lost 0 bases, J lost 1 base, and 15 bases lay in between. The CDR3 contains 17 residues. CDR3 sequence: CASSQENSRGLNYGYTF. The CDR3 region has the DNA TGTGCCAGCAGCCAAGAAAATAGTCGGGGACTTAACTATGGCTACACCTTC.